This T cell receptor beta chain stems from a study of blood T cells in healthy people across ages. In this sample, this clonotype turned up once. Its antigen is undetermined. This may be a read error: a much more frequent sequence differs by one nucleotide. Findings of the study overall: Across the age range, TCR beta diversity per million T cells fell in a roughly linear way. A strong correlation was found between TCR beta diversity and the percentage of naive T cells.

This CDR3 has 11 residues. From germline, CDR1 is MNHNY and CDR2 SVGAGI (reference sequence). A J-beta primer mix and a sample-barcoded 5' primer were used in a second PCR of roughly 6 to 11 cycles. TCRdb re-derived calls from the 5' RACE reads in MiXCR, one entry per CDR3 protein. This table holds some 710,000 distinct CDR3 sequences, around a fifth found once. The sample comprised blood. The sequence was collected from a man aged 70 or older in good health. The rearrangement uses TRBV6-6 and TRBJ1-4; D remains ambiguous. In DNA, the CDR3 is TGTGACAGCAGTCAGAATGAAAAACTGTTTTTT. It yields the protein CDSSQNEKLFF.